The clone carrying this TCR beta chain occurred a few times. Its antigen is currently unknown. This sample is drawn from a study of cytomegalovirus exposure and HLA in healthy donors. Looking at the study overall: Findings of an earlier analysis included around 100 million unique TCR beta sequences from some 200 million T cells.

Primers for the PCR totalled 60 Vbeta and 13 Jbeta. Clones were read by immunoSEQ multiplex PCR, and TCRdb kept only the in-frame ones, dropping some. In the table there are under 300,000 clones, about 83% of which are singletons. The CDR3 consists of 17 residues. With 7 bases removed from V and 3 bases from J, the gap between germline ends came to 22 bases. CDR1 is MNHNS and CDR2 is SASEGT in the germline V gene. Findings and caveats of the study: Common viral pathogens were later found to be apparently linked to several of the most significant clusters.

Unrecorded immune exposures were likely, despite nominal health at sampling. What was sequenced was PBMCs. The sequence derives from a middle-aged woman in good health and CMV-seropositive. V usage is TRBV6-1 and J usage is TRBJ1-5, with a tentative D call TRBD1 (5 bases). In nucleotides, the CDR3 is TGTGCCAGCACCGAAGCCGGGGTCGGAGGGGCCAATCAGCCCCAGCATTTT. It translates to CASTEAGVGGANQPQHF.